The 19 T cell receptor beta chains in this list originate from one sample, sequenced in a study of cytomegalovirus exposure and HLA in healthy donors. The study ran its PCR with 60 Vbeta and 13 Jbeta primers. This table comes from immunoSEQ multiplex PCR, and its TCRdb copy is limited to in-frame clones, with some not included. The sample yields about 140,000 clones, approximately 79% seen once. Sequencing was carried out using PBMCs. These receptors all come from a man between 18 and 35 years old in good health and CMV-seronegative.

This clone has a single count. This chain uses TRBV7-2 with TRBJ2-3, with 7 bases identical to TRBD1. Germline V gene data show CDR1 as SGHTA and CDR2 as FQGNSA. This CDR3 spans 13 amino acids. After removal of 5 bases from V and 10 bases from J, the junction contained 9 bases not matched to a gene. CDR3 coding DNA: TGTGCCAGCAGCAAAAACGGACAGGAGGCGCAGTATTTT. Translation gives CASSKNGQEAQYF.

The CDR3 DNA follows: TGCGCCAGCAGGGACCCCGGGGATCATGAGCAGTTCTTC. It yields the protein CASRDPGDHEQFF. The chain employs TRBV5-1 and TRBJ2-1; perhaps TRBD2 as D (5 bases). Germline V CDR1 and CDR2: SGHRS, YFSETQ. Trimming removed 5 bases at V and 8 bases at J, with 14 bases between. The CDR3 has 13 residues.

The V gene is TRBV2, the J gene TRBJ2-1; TRBD1 agrees at 8 bases. J gave up 4 bases and V 6 bases, and 5 bases lay outside the gene matches. The germline gives CDR1 SNHLY, CDR2 FYNNEI. The CDR3 covers 14 residues. The CDR3 loop reads CASRPGQAYNEQFF. As DNA, the CDR3 is TGTGCCAGCAGGCCGGGACAGGCTTACAATGAGCAGTTCTTC.

The chain links TRBV7-9 to TRBJ2-5; 8 bases are shared with TRBD1. This CDR3 has 14 amino acids. V lost 4 bases and J lost 4; bases outside the gene matches: 5. The germline V gene has CDR1 SEHNR and CDR2 FQNEAQ (reference sequence). CDR3 sequence: CASSSGQAPETQYF. CDR3 DNA: TGTGCCAGCAGCTCGGGACAGGCCCCAGAGACCCAGTACTTC.

The chain carries TRBV6-1 and TRBJ1-2, with TRBD1 identical over 10 bases. Germline loops: CDR1 MNHNS, CDR2 SASEGT. V shed 0 bases, J shed 7 bases, and the junction held 2 bases outside the gene matches. This CDR3 has 14 residues. The CDR3 DNA follows: TGTGCCAGCAGTGAAGCCCGGACAGGGGGTGGCTACACCTTC. Translating gives CASSEARTGGGYTF.

The rearrangement uses TRBV15 and TRBJ1-5; 10 bases are a match to TRBD1. The ends lost 0 bases at V and 7 bases at J; junction bases unmatched: 3. Germline V CDR1 and CDR2: LNHNV, YYDKDF (reference sequence). The CDR3 runs 15 residues. The DNA for the CDR3 is TGTGCCACCAGCAGAGAGGACAGGGGGGGACAGCCCCAGCATTTT. This encodes CATSREDRGGQPQHF.

The chain joins TRBV4-3 to TRBJ2-5, with D perhaps matching TRBD2 (5 bases). The V gene's germline CDR1 is LGHNA and CDR2 YSLEER. The CDR3 loop spans 13 amino acids. The V end was cut by 1 base, the J end by 9 bases, with 12 bases between. The CDR3 protein is CASSQGPSAAQYF. CDR3 DNA: TGCGCCAGCAGCCAAGGACCCTCAGCGGCCCAGTACTTC.

This chain joins TRBV5-1 and TRBJ1-3; 7 nucleotides align to TRBD1. With V trimmed by 1 base and J by 4 bases, 5 bases remained unmatched. Germline V gene data show CDR1 as SGHRS and CDR2 as YFSETQ. The CDR3 loop spans 15 amino acids. The CDR3 sequence: CASSLTGVEGNTIYF. CDR3 in DNA: TGCGCCAGCAGCTTGACAGGGGTAGAGGGAAACACCATATATTTT.

J is TRBJ2-1 and V is TRBV4-3; D not certain. CDR1 LGHNA and CDR2 YSLEER come from the germline V gene. The ends were cut back, 4 bases at V and 14 bases at J, with 15 bases in the middle. The CDR3 sequence is 12 residues long. CDR3 nucleotides: TGCGCCAGCAGCCCTGATGGTTCTACCGAGTTCTTC. Protein product: CASSPDGSTEFF.

The genes are TRBV2 and TRBJ1-5; the match to TRBD1 covers 8 bases. Germline values: CDR1 SNHLY, CDR2 FYNNEI. The CDR3 has 16 amino acids. V shed 3 bases and J 4 bases; nucleotides not matched to a gene: 8. The CDR3 nucleotides read TGTGCCAGCAGTGAGAGGACAGGGCCAAGTAATCAGCCCCAGCATTTT. Translation gives CASSERTGPSNQPQHF.

The chain carries TRBV27 and TRBJ2-2; 9 bases map to TRBD1. Unmatched junction bases numbered 11, after V lost 4 bases and J lost 5 bases. Per germline, CDR1 MNHEY and CDR2 SMNVEV (reference sequence). The length of the CDR3 is 17 residues. This chain's CDR3 is CASSSLSSGTGTGELFF. CDR3 nucleotides: TGTGCCAGCAGTTCCCTCTCATCCGGGACAGGGACCGGGGAGCTGTTTTTT.

This chain links TRBV5-6 with TRBJ1-6; D gene uncertain. Trimming cost V 0 bases and J 4 bases, with 14 bases left between them. The CDR3 is made up of 17 amino acids. Germline-derived CDR1 and CDR2 are SGHDT and YYEEEE. Written as DNA, the CDR3 is TGTGCCAGCAGCTTGGGCGGTCACCCCTCGTATAATTCACCCCTCCACTTT. Its translation: CASSLGGHPSYNSPLHF.

The J gene is TRBJ2-7, the V gene TRBV29-1, with D possibly TRBD1 on 5 matching bases. The CDR3 loop spans 12 amino acids. Deletions cut 4 bases from V and 2 bases from J, with 9 bases between. Germline lookup yields CDR1 SQVTM and CDR2 ANQGSEA. CDR3 sequence (DNA): TGCAGCGTTGGAAAGGGGACCTACGAGCAGTACTTC. This sequence encodes CSVGKGTYEQYF.

This clone has only a few counts. The chain has TRBV29-1 and TRBJ1-2; TRBD1 matches 9 bases. The CDR3 totals 14 residues. The germline gives CDR1 SQVTM, CDR2 ANQGSEA. With V trimmed by 4 bases and J by 2 bases, 5 bases remained unmatched. CDR3 nucleotides: TGCAGCGTTGTTGGGACAGGGTTCAACTATGGCTACACCTTC. It specifies CSVVGTGFNYGYTF.

V usage is TRBV7-2 and J usage is TRBJ1-1; the D is unclear. V dropped 2 bases and J dropped 1 base, with 14 bases sitting between them. Germline lookup yields CDR1 SGHTA and CDR2 FQGNSA. The CDR3 is 16 amino acids. The CDR3 sequence: CASSLFLMATNTEAFF. The CDR3 DNA is TGTGCCAGCAGCTTATTTCTGATGGCCACGAACACTGAAGCTTTCTTT.

The genes are TRBV30 and TRBJ2-5; 7 bases are shared with TRBD1. The ends lost 0 bases at V and 1 base at J; junction bases unmatched: 5. Germline-derived CDR1 and CDR2 are GTSNPN and SVGIG (reference sequence). CDR3 length: 15 amino acids. The CDR3 loop reads CAWSVHRTGQETQYF. DNA for the CDR3: TGTGCCTGGAGTGTCCATCGGACAGGCCAAGAGACCCAGTACTTC.

On this clone: Other nucleotide sequences from this sample produce the same CDR3. This chain uses TRBV7-6 with TRBJ1-2; D is possibly TRBD1 (5 bases). Trimming took 1 base from V and 4 from J, leaving 7 bases between them. Germline loops: CDR1 SGHVS, CDR2 FNYEAQ. The CDR3 is 13 residues long. CDR3 residues: CASSLGTLYGYTF. CDR3 nucleotide sequence: TGTGCCAGCAGCTTAGGGACACTCTATGGCTACACCTTC.

The rearrangement links TRBV6-5 to TRBJ2-7, with D tentatively TRBD1 (5 bases). CDR1 and CDR2 from the germline V gene are MNHEY and SVGAGI. The CDR3 length is 12 residues. The germline V and J ends were trimmed by 6 bases and 2 bases, with 8 bases remaining between them. The CDR3, as DNA: TGTGCCAGCAGCACCAGGGCCTACGAGCAGTACTTC. This gives the protein CASSTRAYEQYF.

As DNA, the CDR3 is TGTGCCAGCAGCTTAGGACTAGCGGGGATAGAGACCCAGTACTTC. This codes for CASSLGLAGIETQYF. The chain uses TRBV11-2 and TRBJ2-5; 11 bases match TRBD2. The trim removed 1 base at V and 4 bases at J, leaving 2 bases unmatched. CDR1 SGHAT and CDR2 FQNNGV come from the germline V gene. The CDR3 totals 15 residues.